A selection of T cell receptor beta chains follows, all from one sample in a study of blood T cells in healthy people across ages. One entry per CDR3 protein results from TCRdb running MiXCR on the 5' RACE reads. The repertoire holds around 900,000 distinct CDR3 sequences, 51% seen once, with about 21% in the top ten. The sample was blood. The receptors here all came from an older woman in good health. CDR3s include the opening cysteine and the closing phenylalanine or tryptophan. The order of the fields is D gene, clone size, V gene, J gene, CDR3 DNA, CDR3 protein. The D gene is left open where the match is weak. Where a row states a size, it is once, few, many or the class of an expanded clone; other rows omit it.

D: -; size: -; V: TRBV4-1; J: TRBJ2-1; DNA: TGCGCCAGCAGCCAATTCCCTGAAGGGGGCTACAATGAGCAGTTCTTC; CDR3: CASSQFPEGGYNEQFF
D: -; size: few; V: TRBV4-2; J: TRBJ1-5; DNA: TGTGCCAGCAGCCAAGATGGTACAGAACAGCTCCAGCATTTT; CDR3: CASSQDGTEQLQHF
D: -; size: -; V: TRBV20-1; J: TRBJ2-1; DNA: TGCAGTGCTAGTTCGGGCCAATTGAGGGCGTACAATGAGCAGTTCTTC; CDR3: CSASSGQLRAYNEQFF
D: TRBD2; size: few; V: TRBV29-1; J: TRBJ2-1; DNA: TGCAGCGTCCTAAATATACTAGCGGGAGGAGTTGAGCAGTTCTTC; CDR3: CSVLNILAGGVEQFF
D: TRBD1; size: -; V: TRBV28; J: TRBJ1-2; DNA: TGTGCCAGCAGCCCCACAACGGGACAGGGGGACTATGGCTACACCTTC; CDR3: CASSPTTGQGDYGYTF
D: TRBD2; size: -; V: TRBV7-2; J: TRBJ2-5; DNA: TGTGCCAGCAGCTTAGGCCTACTAGCGGGAGGATTAGGGGGGACCCAGTACTTC; CDR3: CASSLGLLAGGLGGTQYF
D: TRBD2; size: -; V: TRBV4-3; J: TRBJ2-7; DNA: TGCGCCAGCTCCTCAACTAGCGGGAGTATGAACGAGCAGTACTTC; CDR3: CASSSTSGSMNEQYF
D: -; size: -; V: TRBV30; J: TRBJ2-3; DNA: TGTGCCTGGAGTGTGACAGCCAACACAGATACGCAGTATTTT; CDR3: CAWSVTANTDTQYF
D: TRBD2; size: -; V: TRBV18; J: TRBJ2-1; DNA: TGTGCCAGCTCACCCCGGACTAGCGGGATCAATGAGCAGTTCTTC; CDR3: CASSPRTSGINEQFF
D: -; size: -; V: TRBV6-5; J: TRBJ1-2; DNA: TGTGCCAGCAGTACCGTCGACAGCCCTAACTATGGCTACACCTTC; CDR3: CASSTVDSPNYGYTF
D: -; size: few; V: TRBV12-3/TRBV12-4; J: TRBJ2-5; DNA: TGTGCCAGCACCCCAGGGTATATCGCAGAGACCCAGTACTTC; CDR3: CASTPGYIAETQYF
D: -; size: -; V: TRBV19; J: TRBJ2-3; DNA: TGTGCCTCCGGGTGGACAGATACGCAGTATTTT; CDR3: CASGWTDTQYF
D: -; size: few; V: TRBV4-1; J: TRBJ2-7; DNA: TGCGCCAGCAGCCAAGCCCACAGTTCCTACGAGCAGTACTTC; CDR3: CASSQAHSSYEQYF
D: -; size: once; V: TRBV2; J: TRBJ1-2; DNA: TGTGCCAGCACCTACGGCAAATTAAACTATGGCTACACCTTC; CDR3: CASTYGKLNYGYTF
D: TRBD2; size: -; V: TRBV4-1; J: TRBJ2-1; DNA: TGCGCCAGCAGCCCTTTAGCGGGAAATAGAAATGAGCAGTTCTTC; CDR3: CASSPLAGNRNEQFF
D: -; size: few; V: TRBV29-1; J: TRBJ2-5; DNA: TGCAGCGCCCTACAGGGGAGGCAAGAGACCCAGTACTTC; CDR3: CSALQGRQETQYF
D: -; size: -; V: TRBV24-1; J: TRBJ2-7; DNA: TGTGCCACCAGTGATTTGTACGAGCAGTACTTC; CDR3: CATSDLYEQYF
D: -; size: -; V: TRBV30; J: TRBJ1-1; DNA: TGTGCCTGGAGTGGAAAGGTTTTAGGTGAAGCTTTCTTT; CDR3: CAWSGKVLGEAFF
D: TRBD2; size: -; V: TRBV7-2; J: TRBJ2-1; DNA: TGTGCCAGCAGCTTAGAACTAGCGGGAGAAAATGAGCAGTTCTTC; CDR3: CASSLELAGENEQFF